Listed below are T cell receptor beta chains from one sample, sequenced in a study of blood T cell repertoires in COVID-19. Sequencing was performed with immunoSEQ multiplex PCR; in TCRdb, only in-frame clones are kept and a portion is missing. This table has about 83,000 clones, 87% appearing once. Material: peripheral blood. These receptors all come from a man aged 55 to 70 with acute or convalescent COVID-19. Both conserved end residues are part of each CDR3. The order of the fields is V gene, J gene, D gene, CDR3 protein. The D gene is left open where the match is weak.

TRBV6-2/TRBV6-3	TRBJ1-6	TRBD1	CASSLGTDNSPLHF
TRBV7-3	TRBJ2-1	TRBD1	CASSIRTGYYNEQFF
TRBV3-1/TRBV3-2	TRBJ1-1	TRBD1	CASSKTRQGTEAFF
TRBV7-9	TRBJ1-1	.	CASTVADSPDTEAFF
TRBV21-1	TRBJ1-1	.	CASSKLKSGRGEAFF
TRBV10-2	TRBJ1-4	TRBD1	CASSEPGQGTEKLFF
TRBV2	TRBJ2-2	TRBD1	CASSGQGSDTGELFF
TRBV19	TRBJ1-2	.	CASSIVLPRANYGYTF
TRBV3-1/TRBV3-2	TRBJ2-5	TRBD2	CASSQVSGGGETQYF
TRBV7-8	TRBJ1-1	TRBD1	CASSLVETGDAFF
TRBV12-3/TRBV12-4	TRBJ1-2	.	CASRLQGLGGYTF
TRBV6-2/TRBV6-3	TRBJ1-5	.	CASSYNSRGNQPQHF
TRBV15	TRBJ1-5	.	CATSRPAEVYSNQPQHF
TRBV19	TRBJ1-5	.	CASIEGAGNQPQHF
TRBV27	TRBJ2-7	TRBD1	CASNRGGSLTYEQYF
TRBV5-6	TRBJ1-4	.	CASSSGAGEKLFF
TRBV6-5	TRBJ1-1	TRBD1	CASSPGGTEAFF
TRBV27	TRBJ2-5	TRBD1	CASTPRMTGEETQYF
TRBV6-2/TRBV6-3	TRBJ1-2	.	CASSPEYGYTF
TRBV19	TRBJ1-5	TRBD1	CASSMGQVYQPQHF
TRBV7-2	TRBJ1-2	.	CASSLAQLSYGYTF
TRBV12-3/TRBV12-4	TRBJ2-1	.	CASSFGAGGQFF
TRBV27	TRBJ1-3	TRBD1	CASSMDRNTGNTIYF
TRBV3-1/TRBV3-2	TRBJ1-2	TRBD1	CASSQTGGNGYTF
TRBV6-5	TRBJ2-3	TRBD2	CASSPGLATQYF
TRBV6-5	TRBJ1-1	.	CASGSSRALRNTEAFF
TRBV6-2/TRBV6-3	TRBJ1-2	TRBD1	CASSYDWDREDYGYTF
TRBV2	TRBJ2-2	TRBD1	CASSVSVTGAGELFF
TRBV25-1	TRBJ1-1	.	CASSETGLNTEAFF
TRBV24-1	TRBJ2-2	TRBD2	CATGNLAATGELFF
TRBV11-2	TRBJ2-5	TRBD1	CASSPTRDRVKTQYF
TRBV27	TRBJ2-3	.	CASSLGGAGTDTQYF
TRBV10-3	TRBJ1-6	.	CAATGLPNSPLHF